This section outlines one TCR beta chain sequence together with its context. The sample belongs to a study of blood T cell repertoires in COVID-19. J was trimmed by 5 bases and V by 0 bases; bases with no gene match: 6. Germline V gives CDR1 MNHEY, CDR2 SVGAGI. This CDR3 region has 15 residues. Assay used: immunoSEQ multiplex PCR; TCRdb lists only in-frame clones, some missing. The table shows some 70,000 clones, with less than 90% occurring only once. This sequence was found in a middle-aged man with COVID-19, enrolled during active disease. The material sequenced was peripheral blood. V is TRBV6-5 and J is TRBJ2-7; 8 nucleotides agree with TRBD1. CDR3 nucleotides: TGTGCCAGCAGTTACTCGCCAGGGGGCCCCAACGAGCAGTACTTC. Its protein product is CASSYSPGGPNEQYF.